The clone carrying this TCR beta chain came up once. The age range of participants was 18 to 89 years, with residence in about two dozen US areas. Clinical histories supplied by participants themselves formed the basis of cohort assignment. This sample is part of a study of blood T cell repertoires in COVID-19. Study context: PBMCs, B-cell-depleted T cells, or T cells were the source of the cDNA or gDNA that made up the material.

The CDR3 contains 16 residues. Germline CDR1 is LGHNA and CDR2 is YSLEER. V lost 0 bases and J 3 bases, leaving 15 bases between the germline ends. In the source study's methods: Reference gene primer amplification yielded estimated nucleated cell counts. Only in-frame clones appear in the TCRdb table, and some are missing; sequencing was by immunoSEQ multiplex PCR. V and J calls and clone size come straight from that table; D and trimming were deduced from the DNA. The table has fewer than 350,000 clones, approximately 91% seen once. The chain links TRBV4-3 to TRBJ2-7; a possible D gene is TRBD1 (6 bases). The specimen sequenced was PBMCs or T cells enriched from blood (not recorded which). This sequence originates from a woman between 35 and 50 years old with acute COVID-19. The CDR3 loop is CASSQENDPGVYEQYF. The DNA for the CDR3 is TGCGCCAGCAGCCAAGAAAATGACCCAGGGGTCTACGAGCAGTACTTC.